This paragraph covers one TCR beta chain sequence. The sample comes from a study of blood T cell repertoires in COVID-19. Libraries were prepared by immunoSEQ multiplex PCR; TCRdb keeps only in-frame clonotypes and omits some of them. The repertoire holds 100,000 to 150,000 clones, roughly 74% seen once, with more than 5% in the top ten. This CDR3 is built from 16 residues. Trimming removed 0 bases at V and 2 bases at J, with 8 bases between. Germline CDR1 and CDR2: MGHRA and YSYEKL. The sequenced sample was peripheral blood. This TCR came from a man aged 60 to 75 with acute or convalescent COVID-19. This chain uses TRBV4-1 with TRBJ1-6; possibly TRBD1 for D (5 bases). The CDR3 loop is CASSQDRETYNSPLHF. The CDR3 DNA is TGCGCCAGCAGCCAAGACAGGGAAACCTATAATTCACCCCTCCACTTT.